What follows describes a single T cell receptor (beta chain). Its antigen remains unknown. J gave up 4 bases and V 3 bases, and 8 bases lay outside the gene matches. Germline CDR1 is KGHSH and CDR2 is LQKENI. The CDR3 is 16 amino acids. Libraries were prepared by immunoSEQ multiplex PCR; TCRdb keeps only in-frame clonotypes and omits some of them. The sample comprises about 2 million clones, about 95% of which are singletons, and 0.9% to 1.4% rests with the top ten. These data belong to a study of shared clonotypes between healthy human individuals. About the research overall: A donor's plate count was three for CD4 naive and three for CD4 memory; CD8 naive had two and CD8 memory one.

Naivety among CD8 cells was defined by CD45RO negativity and positive CCR7 selection, thereby excluding terminally differentiated effector memory CD45RA+ cells. Those who donated were healthy HIV-negative adults, with no recent acute infections or vaccinations reported. Study-level findings and limits: Shared across several donors were about 4.8% of the naive CD4 clonotypes.

The genes are TRBV18 and TRBJ2-7; the match to TRBD2 covers 11 bases. Sequencing was performed on naive CD8+ T cells sorted from blood. This clonotype was obtained from a man aged 18 to 29 in good health. In DNA form, the CDR3 reads TGTGCCAGCTCACCCCTCGTAGCGGGAGGGCGGTACGAGCAGTACTTC. This sequence encodes CASSPLVAGGRYEQYF.